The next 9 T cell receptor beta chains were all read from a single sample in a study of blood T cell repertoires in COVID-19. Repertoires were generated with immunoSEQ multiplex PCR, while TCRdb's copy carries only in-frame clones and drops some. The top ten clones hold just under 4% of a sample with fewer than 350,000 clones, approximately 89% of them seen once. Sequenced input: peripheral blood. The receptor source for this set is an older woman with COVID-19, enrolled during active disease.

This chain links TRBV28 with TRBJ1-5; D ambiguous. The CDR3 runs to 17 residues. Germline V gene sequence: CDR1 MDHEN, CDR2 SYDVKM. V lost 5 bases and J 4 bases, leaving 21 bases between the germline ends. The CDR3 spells CASSQGASSLPNQPQHF. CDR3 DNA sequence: TGTGCCAGCAGTCAAGGAGCCAGCTCCCTCCCGAATCAGCCCCAGCATTTT.

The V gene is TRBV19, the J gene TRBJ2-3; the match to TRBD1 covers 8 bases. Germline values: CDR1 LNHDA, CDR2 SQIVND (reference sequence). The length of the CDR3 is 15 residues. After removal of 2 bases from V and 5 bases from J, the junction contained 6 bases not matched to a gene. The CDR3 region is CASSIQGAREDTQYF. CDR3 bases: TGTGCCAGTAGTATACAGGGGGCGAGGGAAGATACGCAGTATTTT.

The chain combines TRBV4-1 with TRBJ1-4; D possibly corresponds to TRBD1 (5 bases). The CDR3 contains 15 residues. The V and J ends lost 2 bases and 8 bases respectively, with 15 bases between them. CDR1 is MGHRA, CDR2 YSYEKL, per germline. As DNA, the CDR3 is TGCGCCAGCAGCCAACGGGGGGTTGGCAACGAAAAACTGTTTTTT. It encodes CASSQRGVGNEKLFF.

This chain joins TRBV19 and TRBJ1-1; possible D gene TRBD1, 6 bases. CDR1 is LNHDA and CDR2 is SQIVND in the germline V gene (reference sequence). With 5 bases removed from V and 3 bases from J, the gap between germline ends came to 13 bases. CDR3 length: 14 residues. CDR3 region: CASSDARGYTEAFF. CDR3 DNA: TGTGCCAGTAGTGACGCCAGGGGATACACTGAAGCTTTCTTT.

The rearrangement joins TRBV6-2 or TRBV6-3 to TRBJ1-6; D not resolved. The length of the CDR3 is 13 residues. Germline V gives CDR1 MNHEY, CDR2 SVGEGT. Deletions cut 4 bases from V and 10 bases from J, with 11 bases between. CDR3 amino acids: CASSLESPSPLHF. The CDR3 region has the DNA TGTGCCAGCAGTTTGGAGAGCCCCTCACCCCTCCACTTT.

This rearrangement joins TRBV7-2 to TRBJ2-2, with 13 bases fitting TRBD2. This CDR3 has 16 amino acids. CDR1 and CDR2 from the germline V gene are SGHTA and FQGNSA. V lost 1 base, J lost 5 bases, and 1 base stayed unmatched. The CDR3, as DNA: TGTGCCAGCAGCTTAGGACTAGCGGGGGGAACCGGGGAGCTGTTTTTT. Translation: CASSLGLAGGTGELFF.

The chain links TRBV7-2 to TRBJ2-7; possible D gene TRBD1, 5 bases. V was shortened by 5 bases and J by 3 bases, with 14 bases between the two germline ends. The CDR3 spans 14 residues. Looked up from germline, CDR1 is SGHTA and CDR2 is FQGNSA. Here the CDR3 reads CASSQTVRDYEQYF. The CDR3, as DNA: TGTGCCAGCAGCCAAACTGTCAGGGACTACGAGCAGTACTTC. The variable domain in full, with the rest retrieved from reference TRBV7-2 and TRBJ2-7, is GAGVSQSPSNKVTEKGKDVELRCDPISGHTALYWYRQSLGQGLEFLIYFQGNSAPDKSGLPSDRFSAERTGGSVSTLTIQRTQQEDSAVYLCASSQTVRDYEQYFGPGTRLTVT.

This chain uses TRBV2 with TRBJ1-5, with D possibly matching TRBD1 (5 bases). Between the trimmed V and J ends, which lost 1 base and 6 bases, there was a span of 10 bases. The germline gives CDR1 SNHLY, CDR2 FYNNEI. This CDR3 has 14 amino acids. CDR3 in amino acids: CASSEVQGFQPQHF. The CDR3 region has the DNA TGTGCCAGCAGTGAAGTTCAGGGCTTTCAGCCCCAGCATTTT.

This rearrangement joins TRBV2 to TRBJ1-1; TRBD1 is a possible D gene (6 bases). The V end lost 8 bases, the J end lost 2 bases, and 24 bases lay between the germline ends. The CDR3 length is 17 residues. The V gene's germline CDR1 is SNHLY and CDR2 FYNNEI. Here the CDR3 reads CASAGGGTYGANTEAFF. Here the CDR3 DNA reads TGTGCCAGCGCGGGGGGCGGTACGTATGGGGCAAACACTGAAGCTTTCTTT. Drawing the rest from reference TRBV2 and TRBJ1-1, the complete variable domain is EPEVTQTPSHQVTQMGQEVILRCVPISNHLYFYWYRQILGQKVEFLVSFYNNEISEKSEIFDDQFSVERPDGSNFTLKIRSTKLEDSAMYFCASAGGGTYGANTEAFFGQGTRLTVV.